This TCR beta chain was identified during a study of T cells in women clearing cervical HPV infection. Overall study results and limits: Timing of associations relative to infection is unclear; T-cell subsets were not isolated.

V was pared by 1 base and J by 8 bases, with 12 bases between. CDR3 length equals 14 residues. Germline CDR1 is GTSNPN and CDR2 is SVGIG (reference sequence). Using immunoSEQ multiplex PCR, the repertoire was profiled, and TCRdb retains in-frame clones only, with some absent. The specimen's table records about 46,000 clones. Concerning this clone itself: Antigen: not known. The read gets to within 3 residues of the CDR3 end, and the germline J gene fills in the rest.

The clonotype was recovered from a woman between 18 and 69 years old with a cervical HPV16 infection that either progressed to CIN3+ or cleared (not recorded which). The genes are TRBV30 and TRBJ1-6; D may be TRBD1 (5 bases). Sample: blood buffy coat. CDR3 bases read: TGTGCCTGGAGTGGGGAGAGAGGGGATTCACCC. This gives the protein CAWSGERGDSP. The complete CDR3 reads CAWSGERGDSPLHF.